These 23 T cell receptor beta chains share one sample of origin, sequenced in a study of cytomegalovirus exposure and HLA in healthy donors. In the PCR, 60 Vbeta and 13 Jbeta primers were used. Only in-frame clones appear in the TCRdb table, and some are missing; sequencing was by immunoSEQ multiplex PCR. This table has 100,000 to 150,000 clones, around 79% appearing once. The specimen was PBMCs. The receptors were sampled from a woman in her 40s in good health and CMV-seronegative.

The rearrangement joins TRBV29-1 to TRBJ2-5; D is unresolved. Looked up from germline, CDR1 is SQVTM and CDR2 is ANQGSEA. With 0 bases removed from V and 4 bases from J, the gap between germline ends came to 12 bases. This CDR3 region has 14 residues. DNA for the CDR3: TGCAGCGTTGAAGAAGAGGTTCTAGGAGAGACCCAGTACTTC. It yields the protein CSVEEEVLGETQYF.

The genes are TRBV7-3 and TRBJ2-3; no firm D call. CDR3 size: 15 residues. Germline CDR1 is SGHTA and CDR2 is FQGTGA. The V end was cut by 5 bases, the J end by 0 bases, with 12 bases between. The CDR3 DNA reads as TGTGCCAGCAGCCCTTCGAGCGTTAGCACAGATACGCAGTATTTT. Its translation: CASSPSSVSTDTQYF.

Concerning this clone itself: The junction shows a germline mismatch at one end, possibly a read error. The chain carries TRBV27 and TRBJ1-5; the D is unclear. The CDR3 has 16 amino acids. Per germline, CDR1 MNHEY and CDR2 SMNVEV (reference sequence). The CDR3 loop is CAGSLLGWNEGQPQHF. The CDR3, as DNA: TGTGCCGGCAGTTTACTGGGGTGGAATGAGGGTCAGCCCCAGCATTTT.

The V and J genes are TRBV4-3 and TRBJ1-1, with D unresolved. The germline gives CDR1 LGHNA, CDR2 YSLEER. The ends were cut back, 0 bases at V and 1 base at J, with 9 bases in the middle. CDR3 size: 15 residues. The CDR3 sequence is CASSQDPGSNTEAFF. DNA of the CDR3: TGCGCCAGCAGCCAAGACCCAGGTTCGAACACTGAAGCTTTCTTT.

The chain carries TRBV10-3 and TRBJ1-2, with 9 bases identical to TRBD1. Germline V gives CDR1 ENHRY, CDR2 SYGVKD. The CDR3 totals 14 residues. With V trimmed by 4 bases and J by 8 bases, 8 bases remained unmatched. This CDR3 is CAISVDRGGDGYTF. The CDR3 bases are TGTGCCATCAGTGTGGACAGGGGAGGTGACGGCTACACCTTC.

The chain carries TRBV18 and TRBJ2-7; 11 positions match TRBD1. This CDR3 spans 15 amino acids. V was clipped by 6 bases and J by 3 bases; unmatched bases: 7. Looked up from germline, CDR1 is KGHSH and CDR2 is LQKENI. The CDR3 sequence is CASSSDRGRYYEQYF. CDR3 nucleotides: TGTGCCAGCTCGTCGGACAGGGGGCGTTACTACGAGCAGTACTTC.

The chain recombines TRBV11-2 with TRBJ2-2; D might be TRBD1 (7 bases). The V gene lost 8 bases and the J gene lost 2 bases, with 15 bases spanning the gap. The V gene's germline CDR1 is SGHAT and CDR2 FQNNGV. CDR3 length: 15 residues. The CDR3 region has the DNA TGTGCCAGCCTACGGGGGACAGATAACACCGGGGAGCTGTTTTTT. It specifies CASLRGTDNTGELFF.

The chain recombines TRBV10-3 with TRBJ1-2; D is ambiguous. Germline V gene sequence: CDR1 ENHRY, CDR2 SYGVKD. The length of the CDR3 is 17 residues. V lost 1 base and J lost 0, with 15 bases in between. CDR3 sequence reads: CAISEYPGSDSNYGYTF. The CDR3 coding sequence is TGTGCCATCAGTGAGTACCCCGGGAGCGATTCTAACTATGGCTACACCTTC.

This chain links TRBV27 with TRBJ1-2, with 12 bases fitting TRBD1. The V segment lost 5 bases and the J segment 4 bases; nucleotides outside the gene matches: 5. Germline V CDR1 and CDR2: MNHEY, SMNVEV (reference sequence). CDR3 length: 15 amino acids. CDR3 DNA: TGTGCCAGCAGTCCCGGGACAGGGGGCGGCTATGGCTACACCTTC. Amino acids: CASSPGTGGGYGYTF.

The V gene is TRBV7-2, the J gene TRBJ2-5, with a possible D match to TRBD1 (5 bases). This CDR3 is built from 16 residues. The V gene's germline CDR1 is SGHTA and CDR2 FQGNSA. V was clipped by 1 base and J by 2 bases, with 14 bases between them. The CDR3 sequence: CASSLGSSSGQETQYF. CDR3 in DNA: TGTGCCAGCAGCTTAGGCTCGTCGTCAGGGCAAGAGACCCAGTACTTC.

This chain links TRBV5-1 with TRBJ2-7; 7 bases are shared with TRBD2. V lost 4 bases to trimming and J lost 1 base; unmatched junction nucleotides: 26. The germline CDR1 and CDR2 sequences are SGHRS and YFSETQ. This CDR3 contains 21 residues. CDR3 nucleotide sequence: TGCGCCAGCAGCCCCAGTTTGGACCTAAGGGGAGGAGCGGGGTTATCCTACGAGCAGTACTTC. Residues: CASSPSLDLRGGAGLSYEQYF.

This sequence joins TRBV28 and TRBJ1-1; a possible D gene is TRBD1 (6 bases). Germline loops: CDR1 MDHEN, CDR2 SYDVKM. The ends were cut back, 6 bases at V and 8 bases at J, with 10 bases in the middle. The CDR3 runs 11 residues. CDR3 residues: CASRATGEAFF. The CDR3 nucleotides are TGTGCCAGCAGGGCCACAGGGGAAGCTTTCTTT.

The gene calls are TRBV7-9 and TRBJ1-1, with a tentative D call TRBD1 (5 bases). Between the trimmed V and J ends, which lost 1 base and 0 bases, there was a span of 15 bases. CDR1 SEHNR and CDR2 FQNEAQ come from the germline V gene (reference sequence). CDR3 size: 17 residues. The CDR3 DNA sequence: TGTGCCAGCAGCTTAGGAGCAGGGATGGGAATGAACACTGAAGCTTTCTTT. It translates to CASSLGAGMGMNTEAFF.

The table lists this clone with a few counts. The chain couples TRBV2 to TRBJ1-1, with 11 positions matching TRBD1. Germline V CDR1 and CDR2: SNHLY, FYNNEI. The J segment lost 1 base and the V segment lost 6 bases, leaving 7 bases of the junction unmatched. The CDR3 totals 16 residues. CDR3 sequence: CASRGQGGVRNTEAFF. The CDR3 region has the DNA TGTGCCAGCAGGGGACAGGGGGGAGTTCGGAACACTGAAGCTTTCTTT.

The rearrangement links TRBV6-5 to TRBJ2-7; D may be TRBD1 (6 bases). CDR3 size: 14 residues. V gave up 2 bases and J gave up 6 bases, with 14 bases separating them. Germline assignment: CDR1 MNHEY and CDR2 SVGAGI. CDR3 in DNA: TGTGCCAGCAGTTACGCTGGGGGCACCTCCGAGCAGTACTTC. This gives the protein CASSYAGGTSEQYF.

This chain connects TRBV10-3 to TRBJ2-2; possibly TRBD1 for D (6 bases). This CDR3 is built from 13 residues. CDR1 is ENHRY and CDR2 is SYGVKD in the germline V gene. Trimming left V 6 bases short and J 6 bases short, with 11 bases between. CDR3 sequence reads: CAISRTVAGELFF. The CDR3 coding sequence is TGTGCCATCAGCAGGACAGTGGCCGGGGAGCTGTTTTTT.

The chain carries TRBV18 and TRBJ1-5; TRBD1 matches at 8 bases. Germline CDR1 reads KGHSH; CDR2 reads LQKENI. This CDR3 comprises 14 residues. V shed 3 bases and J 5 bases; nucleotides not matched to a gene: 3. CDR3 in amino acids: CASSPNRGDQPQHF. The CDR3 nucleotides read TGTGCCAGCTCACCTAACAGGGGGGATCAGCCCCAGCATTTT.

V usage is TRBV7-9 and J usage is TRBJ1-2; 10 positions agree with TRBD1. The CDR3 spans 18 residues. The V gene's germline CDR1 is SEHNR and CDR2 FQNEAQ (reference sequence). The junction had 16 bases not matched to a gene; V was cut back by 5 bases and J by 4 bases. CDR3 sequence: CASSPLRRQGAGAYGYTF. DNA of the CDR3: TGTGCCAGCAGCCCCTTAAGAAGACAGGGGGCGGGGGCCTATGGCTACACCTTC.

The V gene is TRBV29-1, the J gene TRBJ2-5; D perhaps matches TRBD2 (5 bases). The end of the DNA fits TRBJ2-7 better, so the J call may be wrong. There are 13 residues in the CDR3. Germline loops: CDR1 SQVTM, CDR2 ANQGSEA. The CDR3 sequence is CSVGPGRSYEQYF. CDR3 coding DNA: TGCAGCGTGGGCCCGGGGAGATCCTACGAGCAGTACTTC.

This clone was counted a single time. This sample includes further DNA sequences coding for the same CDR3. CDR3 residues: CASSFGTSGQETQYF. The CDR3 DNA follows: TGCGCCAGCAGCTTCGGGACTAGCGGGCAAGAGACCCAGTACTTC. V gene TRBV5-1 combines with J gene TRBJ2-5; 12 bases fit TRBD2. CDR3 length equals 15 residues. The trim removed 2 bases at V and 2 bases at J, leaving 1 base unmatched. CDR1 is SGHRS and CDR2 is YFSETQ in the germline V gene.

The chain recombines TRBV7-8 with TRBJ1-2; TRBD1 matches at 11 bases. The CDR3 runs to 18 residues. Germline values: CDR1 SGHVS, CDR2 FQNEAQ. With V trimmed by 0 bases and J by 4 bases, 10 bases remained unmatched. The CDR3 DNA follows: TGTGCCAGCAGCTTAGCGGTGGACAGGGGGCCGTTCTTCTATGGCTACACCTTC. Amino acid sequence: CASSLAVDRGPFFYGYTF.

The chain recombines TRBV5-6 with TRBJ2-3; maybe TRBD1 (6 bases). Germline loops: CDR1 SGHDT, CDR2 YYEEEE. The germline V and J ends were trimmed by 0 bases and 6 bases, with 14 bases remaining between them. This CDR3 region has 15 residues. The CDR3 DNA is TGTGCCAGCAGCTTGGTGGGACAACTAAAGGATACGCAGTATTTT. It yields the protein CASSLVGQLKDTQYF.

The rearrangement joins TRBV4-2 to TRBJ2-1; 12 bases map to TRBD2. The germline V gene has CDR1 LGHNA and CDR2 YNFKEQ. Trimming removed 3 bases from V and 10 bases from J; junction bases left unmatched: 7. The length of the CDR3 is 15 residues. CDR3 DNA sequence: TGTGCCAGCAGCCACGCTAGCGGGGGGGGTGAGGAGCAGTTCTTC. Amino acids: CASSHASGGGEEQFF.